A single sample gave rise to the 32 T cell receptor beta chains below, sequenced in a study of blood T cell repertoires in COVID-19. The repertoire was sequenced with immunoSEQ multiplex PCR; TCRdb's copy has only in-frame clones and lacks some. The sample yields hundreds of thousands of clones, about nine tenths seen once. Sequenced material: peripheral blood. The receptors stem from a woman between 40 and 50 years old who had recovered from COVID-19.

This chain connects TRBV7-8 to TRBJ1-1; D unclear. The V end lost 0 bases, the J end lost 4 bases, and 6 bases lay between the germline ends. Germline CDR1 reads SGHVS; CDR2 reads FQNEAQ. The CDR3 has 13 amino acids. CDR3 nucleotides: TGTGCCAGCAGCTTAGCGGAGTTCACTGAAGCTTTCTTT. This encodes CASSLAEFTEAFF.

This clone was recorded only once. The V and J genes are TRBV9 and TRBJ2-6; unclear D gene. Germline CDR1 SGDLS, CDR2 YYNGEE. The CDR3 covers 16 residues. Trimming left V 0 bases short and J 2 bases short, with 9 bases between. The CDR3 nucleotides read TGTGCCAGCAGCGTAGCTATCACAGCTGGGGCCAACGTCCTGACTTTC. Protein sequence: CASSVAITAGANVLTF.

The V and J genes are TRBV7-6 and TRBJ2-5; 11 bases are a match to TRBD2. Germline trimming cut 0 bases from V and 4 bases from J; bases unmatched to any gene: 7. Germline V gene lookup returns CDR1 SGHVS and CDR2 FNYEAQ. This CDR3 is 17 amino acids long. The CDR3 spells CASSLAPSGGPGETQYF. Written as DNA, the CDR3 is TGTGCCAGCAGCTTAGCTCCTAGCGGGGGGCCGGGAGAGACCCAGTACTTC.

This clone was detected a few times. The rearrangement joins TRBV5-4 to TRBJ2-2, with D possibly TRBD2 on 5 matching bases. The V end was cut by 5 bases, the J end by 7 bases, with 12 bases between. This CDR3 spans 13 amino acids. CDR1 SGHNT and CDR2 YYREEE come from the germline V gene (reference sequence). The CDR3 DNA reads TGTGCCAGCAGTTCGGGGTGGAGCGGGGAGCTGTTTTTT. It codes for CASSSGWSGELFF. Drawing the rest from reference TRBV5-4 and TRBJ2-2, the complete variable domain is ETGVTQSPTHLIKTRGQQVTLRCSSQSGHNTVSWYQQALGQGPQFIFQYYREEENGRGNFPPRFSGLQFPNYSSELNVNALELDDSALYLCASSSGWSGELFFGEGSRLTVL.

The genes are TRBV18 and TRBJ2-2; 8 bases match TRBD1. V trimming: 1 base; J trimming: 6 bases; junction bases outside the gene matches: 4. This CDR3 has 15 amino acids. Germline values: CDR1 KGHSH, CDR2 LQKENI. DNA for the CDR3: TGTGCCAGCTCACCACGACAGGGGAAGTCCGGGGAGCTGTTTTTT. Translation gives CASSPRQGKSGELFF. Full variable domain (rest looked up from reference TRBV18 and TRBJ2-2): NAGVMQNPRHLVRRRGQEARLRCSPMKGHSHVYWYRQLPEEGLKFMVYLQKENIIDESGMPKERFSAEFPKEGPSILRIQQVVRGDSAAYFCASSPRQGKSGELFFGEGSRLTVL.

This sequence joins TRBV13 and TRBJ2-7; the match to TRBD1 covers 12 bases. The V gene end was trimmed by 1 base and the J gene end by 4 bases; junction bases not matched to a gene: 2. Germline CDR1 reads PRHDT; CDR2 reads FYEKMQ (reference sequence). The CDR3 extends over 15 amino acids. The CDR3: CASSLEGQGAYEQYF. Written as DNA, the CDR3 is TGTGCCAGCAGCTTAGAGGGACAGGGGGCTTACGAGCAGTACTTC.

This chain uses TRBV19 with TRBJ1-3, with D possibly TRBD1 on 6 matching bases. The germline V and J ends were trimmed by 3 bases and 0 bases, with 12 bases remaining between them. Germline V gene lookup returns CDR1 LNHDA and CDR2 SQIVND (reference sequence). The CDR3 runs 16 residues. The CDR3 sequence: CASSIRTGISGNTIYF. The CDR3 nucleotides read TGTGCCAGTAGTATCCGTACAGGGATCTCTGGAAACACCATATATTTT.

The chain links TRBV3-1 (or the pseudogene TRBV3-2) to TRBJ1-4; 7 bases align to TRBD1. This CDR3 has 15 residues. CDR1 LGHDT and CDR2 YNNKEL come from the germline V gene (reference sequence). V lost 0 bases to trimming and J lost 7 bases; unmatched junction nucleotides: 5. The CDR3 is CASSQDRDSGEKLFF. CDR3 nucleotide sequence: TGTGCCAGCAGCCAAGACCGGGACAGTGGTGAAAAACTGTTTTTT.

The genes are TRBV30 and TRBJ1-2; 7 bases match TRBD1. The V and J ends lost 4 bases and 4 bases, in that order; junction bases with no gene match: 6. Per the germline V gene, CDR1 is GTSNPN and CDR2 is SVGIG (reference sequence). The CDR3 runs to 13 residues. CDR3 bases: TGTGCCTGGAAGACAGGGTTGGCCTATGGCTACACCTTC. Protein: CAWKTGLAYGYTF.

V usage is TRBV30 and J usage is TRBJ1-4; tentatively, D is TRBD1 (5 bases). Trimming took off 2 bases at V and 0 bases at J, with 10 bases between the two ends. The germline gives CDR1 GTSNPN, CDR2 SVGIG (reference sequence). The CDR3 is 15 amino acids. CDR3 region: CAWSTRQSTNEKLFF. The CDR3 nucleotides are TGTGCCTGGAGTACCCGACAGTCAACTAATGAAAAACTGTTTTTT.

CDR3 residues: CASSIPRNTEAFF. In nucleotides, the CDR3 is TGTGCCAGTAGTATACCGAGGAACACTGAAGCTTTCTTT. The chain couples TRBV19 to TRBJ1-1; no definite D call. Germline V gene data show CDR1 as LNHDA and CDR2 as SQIVND (reference sequence). The CDR3 has 13 residues. V shed 2 bases and J shed 1 base, with 5 bases lying between them.

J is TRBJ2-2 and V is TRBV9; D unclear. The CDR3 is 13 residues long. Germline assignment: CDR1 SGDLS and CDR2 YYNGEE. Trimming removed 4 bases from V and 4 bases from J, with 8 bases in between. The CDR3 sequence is CASSPSFTGELFF. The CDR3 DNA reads TGTGCCAGCAGCCCTAGTTTCACCGGGGAGCTGTTTTTT.

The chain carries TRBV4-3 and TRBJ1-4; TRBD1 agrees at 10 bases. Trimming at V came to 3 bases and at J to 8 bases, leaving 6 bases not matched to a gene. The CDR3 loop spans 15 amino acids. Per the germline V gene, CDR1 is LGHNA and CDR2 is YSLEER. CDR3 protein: CASSHPGQGKEKLFF. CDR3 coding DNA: TGCGCCAGCAGCCATCCGGGACAGGGGAAGGAAAAACTGTTTTTT.

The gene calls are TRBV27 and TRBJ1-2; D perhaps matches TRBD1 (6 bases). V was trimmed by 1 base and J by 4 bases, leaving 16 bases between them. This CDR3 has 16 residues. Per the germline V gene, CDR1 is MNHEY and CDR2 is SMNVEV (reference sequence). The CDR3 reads CASSLFRQEVFYGYTF. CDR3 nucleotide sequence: TGTGCCAGCAGTTTATTTCGACAGGAGGTGTTCTATGGCTACACCTTC.

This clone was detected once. The CDR3 region is CASSSGTGFYGYTF. The DNA of the CDR3 is TGTGCCAGCAGCTCTGGAACAGGGTTCTATGGCTACACCTTC. The rearrangement uses TRBV7-3 and TRBJ1-2, with D perhaps matching TRBD1 (6 bases). The length of the CDR3 is 14 residues. Germline assignment: CDR1 SGHTA and CDR2 FQGTGA. V was pared by 4 bases and J by 4 bases, with 13 bases between.

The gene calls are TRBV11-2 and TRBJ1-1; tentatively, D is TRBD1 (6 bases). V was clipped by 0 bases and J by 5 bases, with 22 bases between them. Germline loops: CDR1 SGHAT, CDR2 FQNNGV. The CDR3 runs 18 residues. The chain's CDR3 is CASSLDVRAGVLGTEAFF. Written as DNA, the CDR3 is TGTGCCAGCAGCTTAGATGTGAGGGCAGGGGTGCTAGGGACTGAAGCTTTCTTT.

CDR3 sequence: CASSLLVGASTDTQYF. The CDR3 nucleotides are TGTGCCAGCAGCTTATTGGTGGGGGCCTCCACAGATACGCAGTATTTT. The chain combines TRBV7-8 with TRBJ2-3, with a tentative D call TRBD1 (6 bases). The V gene lost 2 bases and the J gene lost 2 bases, with 14 bases spanning the gap. This CDR3 is 16 amino acids long. Germline CDR1 and CDR2: SGHVS and FQNEAQ.

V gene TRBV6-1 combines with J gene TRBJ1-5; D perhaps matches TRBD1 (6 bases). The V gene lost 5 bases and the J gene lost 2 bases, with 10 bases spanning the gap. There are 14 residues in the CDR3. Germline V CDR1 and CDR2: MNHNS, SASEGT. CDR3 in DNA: TGTGCCAGCAGTCTCCCAGGGGGCAATCAGCCCCAGCATTTT. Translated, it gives CASSLPGGNQPQHF.

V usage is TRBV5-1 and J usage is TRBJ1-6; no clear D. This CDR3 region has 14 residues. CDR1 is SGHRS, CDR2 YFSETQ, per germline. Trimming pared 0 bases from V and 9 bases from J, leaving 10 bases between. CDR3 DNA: TGCGCCAGCAGCTTGGTACCGGGTGCTTCACCCCTCCACTTT. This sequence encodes CASSLVPGASPLHF.

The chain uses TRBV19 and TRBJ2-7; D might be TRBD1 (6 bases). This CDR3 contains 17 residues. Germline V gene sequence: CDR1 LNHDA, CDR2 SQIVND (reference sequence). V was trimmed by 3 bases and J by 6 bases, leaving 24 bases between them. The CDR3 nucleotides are TGTGCCAGTAGTATTGAGTGGTACGGACAGTGGACCGGCGAGCAGTACTTC. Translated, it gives CASSIEWYGQWTGEQYF.

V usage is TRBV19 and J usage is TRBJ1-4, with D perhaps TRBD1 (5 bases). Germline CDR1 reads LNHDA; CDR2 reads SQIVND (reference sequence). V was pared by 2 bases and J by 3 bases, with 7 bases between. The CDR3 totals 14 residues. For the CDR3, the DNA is TGTGCCAGTAGTATAAGGGGTTCTAATGAAAAACTGTTTTTT. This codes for CASSIRGSNEKLFF.

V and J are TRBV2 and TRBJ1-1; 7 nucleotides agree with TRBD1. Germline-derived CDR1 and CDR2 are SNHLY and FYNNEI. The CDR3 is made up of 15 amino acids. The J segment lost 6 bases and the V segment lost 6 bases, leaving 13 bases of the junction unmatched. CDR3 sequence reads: CASRDLQGIGPEAFF. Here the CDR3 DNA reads TGTGCCAGCAGGGATTTACAGGGGATAGGGCCTGAAGCTTTCTTT.

The CDR3 DNA reads as TGTGCCAGCACCCTGACAGGTGCAACTAATGAAAAACTGTTTTTT. Translated, it gives CASTLTGATNEKLFF. The V gene is TRBV7-9, the J gene TRBJ1-4; weak D call: TRBD1 (6 bases). The CDR3 consists of 15 residues. Germline values: CDR1 SEHNR, CDR2 FQNEAQ (reference sequence). V lost 7 bases and J 0 bases, leaving 12 bases between the germline ends.

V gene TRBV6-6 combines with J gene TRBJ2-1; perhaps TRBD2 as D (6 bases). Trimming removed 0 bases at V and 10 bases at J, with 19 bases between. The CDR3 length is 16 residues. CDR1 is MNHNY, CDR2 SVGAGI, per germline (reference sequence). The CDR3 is CASSYSVGGSMKEQFF. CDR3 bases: TGTGCCAGCAGTTACTCGGTGGGAGGATCAATGAAAGAGCAGTTCTTC.

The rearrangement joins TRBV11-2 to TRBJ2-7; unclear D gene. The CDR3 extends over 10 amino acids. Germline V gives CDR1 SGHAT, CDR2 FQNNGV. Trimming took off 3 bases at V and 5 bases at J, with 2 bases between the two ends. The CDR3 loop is CASSFNEQYF. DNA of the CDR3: TGTGCCAGCAGCTTCAACGAGCAGTACTTC.

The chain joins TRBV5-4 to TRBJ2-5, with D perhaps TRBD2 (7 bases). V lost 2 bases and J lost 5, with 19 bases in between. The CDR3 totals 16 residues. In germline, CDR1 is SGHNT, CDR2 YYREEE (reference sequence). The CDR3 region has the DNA TGTGCCAGCAGCTTCTCTGGGGGGGCCATTGGGGAGACCCAGTACTTC. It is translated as CASSFSGGAIGETQYF.

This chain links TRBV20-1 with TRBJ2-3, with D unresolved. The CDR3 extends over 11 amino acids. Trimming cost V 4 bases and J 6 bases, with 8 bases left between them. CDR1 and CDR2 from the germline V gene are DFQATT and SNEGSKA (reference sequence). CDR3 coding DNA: TGCAGTGCTAATCACGGGGATACGCAGTATTTT. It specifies CSANHGDTQYF.

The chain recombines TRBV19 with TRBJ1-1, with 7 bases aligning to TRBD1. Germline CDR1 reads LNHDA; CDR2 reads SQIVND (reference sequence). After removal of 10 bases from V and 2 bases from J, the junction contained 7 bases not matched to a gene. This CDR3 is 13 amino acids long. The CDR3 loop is CATEGQRNTEAFF. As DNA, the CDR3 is TGTGCCACCGAGGGACAGAGAAACACTGAAGCTTTCTTT.

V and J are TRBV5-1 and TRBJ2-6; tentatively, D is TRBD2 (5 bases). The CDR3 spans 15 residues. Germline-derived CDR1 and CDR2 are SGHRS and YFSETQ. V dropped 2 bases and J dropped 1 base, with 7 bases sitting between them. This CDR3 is CASSFSGSGANVLTF. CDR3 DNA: TGCGCCAGCAGCTTCTCGGGGTCTGGGGCCAACGTCCTGACTTTC.

For the CDR3, the DNA is TGTGCCAGCAGCTTCACTTCCGGGACTAGCTCCTACGAGCAGTACTTC. This encodes CASSFTSGTSSYEQYF. The chain combines TRBV7-9 with TRBJ2-7; 8 positions match TRBD2. J lost 0 bases, V lost 3 bases, and 7 bases had no gene match. This CDR3 has 16 residues. Germline lookup yields CDR1 SEHNR and CDR2 FQNEAQ (reference sequence).

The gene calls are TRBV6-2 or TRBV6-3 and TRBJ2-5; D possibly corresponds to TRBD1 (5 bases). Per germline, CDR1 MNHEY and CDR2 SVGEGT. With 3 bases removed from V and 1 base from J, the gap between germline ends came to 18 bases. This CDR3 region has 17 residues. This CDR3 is CASSYTRERGTQETQYF. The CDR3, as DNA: TGTGCCAGCAGTTATACCAGGGAAAGGGGAACCCAAGAGACCCAGTACTTC.

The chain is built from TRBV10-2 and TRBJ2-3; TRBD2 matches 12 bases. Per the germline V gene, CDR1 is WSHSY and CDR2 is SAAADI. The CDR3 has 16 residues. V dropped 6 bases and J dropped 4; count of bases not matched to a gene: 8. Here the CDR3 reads CASRPWTSGDSDTQYF. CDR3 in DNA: TGCGCCAGCAGGCCCTGGACTAGCGGGGATTCAGATACGCAGTATTTT.